The 32 T cell receptor beta chains below all came from one sample that was sequenced in a study of CD8 T cells in ankylosing spondylitis. Using its own MiXCR run on the 5' RACE reads, TCRdb lists one record per CDR3 protein. The sample consists of about 300,000 distinct CDR3 sequences, about 20% of them appearing once. Sequenced sample: blood, either unsorted or a sorted T cell fraction (not recorded which). These receptor sequences come from a female donor with ankylosing spondylitis or in good health (not recorded which).

This clonotype occurred a few times. The rearrangement joins TRBV4-2 to TRBJ2-7; 8 positions match TRBD2. CDR1 LGHNA and CDR2 YNFKEQ come from the germline V gene. The CDR3 is made up of 17 amino acids. J lost 2 bases, V lost 1 base, and 10 bases had no gene match. As DNA, the CDR3 is TGTGCCAGCAGCCAAGCGGATGCGGGCGGGAGGACCTACGAGCAGTACTTC. Translating gives CASSQADAGGRTYEQYF.

This clonotype was observed many times. CDR3 coding DNA: TGCAGCGCCGCCCCGACCGGGACCCTCGCAGGGGGCATTCAGTACTTC. It translates to CSAAPTGTLAGGIQYF. The chain combines TRBV29-1 with TRBJ2-4; 7 bases map to TRBD1. The ends lost 7 bases at V and 9 bases at J; junction bases unmatched: 21. This CDR3 has 16 amino acids. In germline, CDR1 is SQVTM, CDR2 ANQGSEA.

This chain uses TRBV29-1 with TRBJ2-7, with TRBD2 as a possible D gene (6 bases). The germline V gene has CDR1 SQVTM and CDR2 ANQGSEA. The CDR3 length is 14 residues. Trimming cost V 2 bases and J 0 bases, with 11 bases left between them. CDR3 sequence: CSVEIAGISYEQYF. CDR3 nucleotides: TGCAGCGTTGAAATTGCGGGGATCTCCTACGAGCAGTACTTC.

The chain has TRBV3-1 and TRBJ2-5; D remains ambiguous. Germline V gives CDR1 LGHDT, CDR2 YNNKEL (reference sequence). V was clipped by 0 bases and J by 7 bases, with 15 bases between them. This CDR3 contains 15 residues. CDR3 protein: CASSQDALRAGTQYF. As DNA, the CDR3 is TGTGCCAGCAGCCAAGACGCTTTAAGGGCCGGGACCCAGTACTTC.

This clonotype was counted many times. The CDR3 is CASSIRDFSYEQYF. In DNA form, the CDR3 reads TGCGCCAGCAGCATCCGGGACTTTTCCTACGAGCAGTACTTC. The chain uses TRBV5-1 and TRBJ2-7; D may be TRBD2 (6 bases). Between the trimmed V and J ends, which lost 4 bases and 1 base, there was a span of 12 bases. This CDR3 comprises 14 residues. Germline V CDR1 and CDR2: SGHRS, YFSETQ.

The V and J genes are TRBV20-1 and TRBJ2-1, with 7 bases aligning to TRBD2. CDR1 DFQATT and CDR2 SNEGSKA come from the germline V gene (reference sequence). After removal of 1 base from V and 4 bases from J, the junction contained 10 bases not matched to a gene. The length of the CDR3 is 16 residues. The CDR3 DNA sequence: TGCAGTGCTAGAGGGGGAGGGCCTAGGGGATACAATGAGCAGTTCTTC. Residues: CSARGGGPRGYNEQFF.

Concerning this clonotype: The CDR3 does not end in the conserved phenylalanine or tryptophan, so this is likely a read error. The CDR3 here is CASSFIMSRLNTEAFL. As DNA, the CDR3 is TGTGCCAGCAGTTTTATCATGTCCAGGCTGAACACTGAAGCTTTCCTT. This chain links TRBV12-3 or TRBV12-4 with TRBJ1-1; D remains ambiguous. The CDR3 contains 16 residues. V was pared by 3 bases and J by 0 bases, with 14 bases between.

The chain joins TRBV20-1 to TRBJ2-3, with 8 bases that match TRBD2. V was pared by 6 bases and J by 2 bases, with 7 bases of the junction left unmatched. Germline CDR1 and CDR2: DFQATT and SNEGSKA (reference sequence). CDR3 length: 14 amino acids. CDR3 nucleotide sequence: TGCAGTGCAATATTTAGCGGGGTCACAGATACGCAGTATTTT. Translation: CSAIFSGVTDTQYF.

The rearrangement links TRBV29-1 to TRBJ2-1, with D possibly being TRBD2 (5 bases). The germline gives CDR1 SQVTM, CDR2 ANQGSEA. There are 13 residues in the CDR3. V was trimmed by 7 bases and J by 5 bases, leaving 15 bases between them. CDR3 DNA sequence: TGCAGCGGGCTGACGCCGGGGAACAATGAGCAGTTCTTC. It codes for CSGLTPGNNEQFF.

This clonotype showed up many times. This chain connects TRBV29-1 to TRBJ2-2, with D unclear. V lost 4 bases and J 0 bases, leaving 6 bases between the germline ends. Germline CDR1 reads SQVTM; CDR2 reads ANQGSEA. This CDR3 contains 13 residues. The chain's CDR3 is CSVVVPNTGELFF. The CDR3 DNA reads TGCAGCGTTGTAGTCCCGAACACCGGGGAGCTGTTTTTT.

This clonotype appeared a few times. The chain joins TRBV9 to TRBJ2-1, with TRBD2 matching 7 bases. Germline V CDR1 and CDR2: SGDLS, YYNGEE. J gave up 6 bases and V 1 base, and 10 bases lay outside the gene matches. The CDR3 is 16 amino acids. This chain's CDR3 is CASSVPAGLPANEQFF. As DNA, the CDR3 is TGTGCCAGCAGCGTACCAGCGGGGCTTCCTGCCAATGAGCAGTTCTTC.

This clonotype came up many times. This chain uses TRBV7-2 with TRBJ2-1; no clear D. This CDR3 region has 13 residues. Germline assignment: CDR1 SGHTA and CDR2 FQGNSA. V lost 8 bases and J 5 bases, leaving 13 bases between the germline ends. In nucleotides, the CDR3 is TGTGCCAGCCTTGCCCGTGACAACAATGAGCAGTTCTTC. Encoded protein: CASLARDNNEQFF. Full variable domain (rest looked up from reference TRBV7-2 and TRBJ2-1): GAGVSQSPSNKVTEKGKDVELRCDPISGHTALYWYRQSLGQGLEFLIYFQGNSAPDKSGLPSDRFSAERTGGSVSTLTIQRTQQEDSAVYLCASLARDNNEQFFGPGTRLTVL.

This rearrangement joins TRBV4-3 to TRBJ1-5, with unresolved D. The CDR3 is 13 residues long. Trimming shortened V by 1 base and J by 4 bases, and 5 bases separated the two germline ends. Germline V CDR1 and CDR2: LGHNA, YSLEER. The DNA of the CDR3 is TGCGCCAGCAGCCAAGCGGCGAATCAGCCCCAGCATTTT. This translates into CASSQAANQPQHF.

The chain recombines TRBV20-1 with TRBJ2-7; D gene uncertain. V was trimmed by 0 bases and J by 2 bases, leaving 11 bases between them. Germline V gene sequence: CDR1 DFQATT, CDR2 SNEGSKA (reference sequence). CDR3 length: 14 residues. The CDR3 nucleotides read TGCAGTGCTAGAGATGAGTTACGTGCCTACGAGCAGTACTTC. It yields the protein CSARDELRAYEQYF.

This clonotype appeared many times. The chain couples TRBV12-3 or TRBV12-4 to TRBJ2-3, with D unclear. The V gene lost 4 bases and the J gene lost 2 bases, with 10 bases spanning the gap. This CDR3 region has 14 residues. This chain's CDR3 is CASSSVQYTDTQYF. The CDR3 DNA reads TGTGCCAGCAGTTCCGTGCAGTACACAGATACGCAGTATTTT.

This clonotype was seen more than once but under ten times. This chain links TRBV10-2 with TRBJ2-1; a possible D gene is TRBD1 (7 bases). V was clipped by 7 bases and J by 8 bases, with 18 bases between them. In germline, CDR1 is WSHSY, CDR2 SAAADI. This CDR3 has 14 amino acids. CDR3 DNA sequence: TGCGCCAGCACCCGAGGGGGCAGGGAGGATGAGCAGTTCTTC. Translation gives CASTRGGREDEQFF.

This clonotype was recorded many times. The chain employs TRBV29-1 and TRBJ1-3; no reliable D call. The germline V gene encodes CDR1 SQVTM and CDR2 ANQGSEA. CDR3 size: 13 residues. V lost 4 bases and J lost 0, with 7 bases in between. The CDR3 DNA follows: TGCAGCGTTGGGTCCTACTCTGGAAACACCATATATTTT. Protein sequence: CSVGSYSGNTIYF.

The chain combines TRBV6-5 with TRBJ1-2, with unresolved D. The CDR3 is 13 residues long. CDR1 is MNHEY and CDR2 is SVGAGI in the germline V gene. V was trimmed by 5 bases and J by 8 bases, leaving 15 bases between them. The CDR3 protein is CASSTIGYRGYTF. DNA for the CDR3: TGTGCCAGCAGTACCATCGGGTACCGGGGCTACACCTTC.

This clonotype came up many times. This chain uses TRBV6-1 with TRBJ2-1; no clear D. CDR1 is MNHNS and CDR2 is SASEGT in the germline V gene. V was shortened by 8 bases and J by 4 bases, with 12 bases between the two germline ends. The CDR3 sequence is 13 residues long. The CDR3 spells CASYADAYNEQFF. CDR3 nucleotides: TGTGCCAGCTACGCCGATGCTTACAATGAGCAGTTCTTC.

This chain connects TRBV20-1 to TRBJ1-3; 10 bases match TRBD1. Germline trimming cut 6 bases from V and 4 bases from J; bases unmatched to any gene: 3. Germline V gene data show CDR1 as DFQATT and CDR2 as SNEGSKA (reference sequence). This CDR3 region has 13 residues. The CDR3 bases are TGCAGTGCAGTGGGACAGGGGGGAAACACCATATATTTT. Protein product: CSAVGQGGNTIYF.

This clonotype has a handful of counts. The chain is built from TRBV10-3 and TRBJ2-7; perhaps TRBD2 as D (6 bases). Germline lookup yields CDR1 ENHRY and CDR2 SYGVKD. The CDR3 consists of 15 residues. V gave up 6 bases and J gave up 2 bases, with 17 bases separating them. CDR3 region: CAIRPVAGPAYEQYF. The DNA of the CDR3 is TGTGCCATCAGACCTGTGGCGGGACCAGCCTACGAGCAGTACTTC.

This clonotype was recorded a few times. The chain uses TRBV15 and TRBJ2-7; D remains unclear. Trimming took off 5 bases at V and 0 bases at J, with 11 bases between the two ends. In germline, CDR1 is LNHNV, CDR2 YYDKDF (reference sequence). The CDR3 consists of 14 residues. The CDR3 here is CATSLGTASYEQYF. CDR3 nucleotides: TGTGCCACCAGCCTCGGAACTGCCTCCTACGAGCAGTACTTC.

The DNA of the CDR3 is TGCGCCAGCAGCTACTTAGCGGGAGAGTACGAGCAGTACTTC. Translation gives CASSYLAGEYEQYF. V is TRBV4-3 and J is TRBJ2-7, with TRBD2 matching over 9 bases. J gave up 4 bases and V 5 bases, and 6 bases lay outside the gene matches. Germline loops: CDR1 LGHNA, CDR2 YSLEER. The CDR3 length is 14 residues.

The genes are TRBV20-1 and TRBJ2-3; D is possibly TRBD2 (6 bases). V lost 5 bases to trimming and J lost 3 bases, with 15 bases between them. The germline CDR1 and CDR2 sequences are DFQATT and SNEGSKA (reference sequence). This CDR3 has 14 residues. As DNA, the CDR3 is TGCAGTGCTTGGGACTTCCAGGGAACAGATACGCAGTATTTT. Amino acids: CSAWDFQGTDTQYF.

This clonotype appeared a few times. This sequence joins TRBV12-3 or TRBV12-4 and TRBJ2-3; D not resolved. Trimming shortened V by 7 bases and J by 1 base, and 12 bases separated the two germline ends. CDR3 size: 14 residues. The DNA of the CDR3 is TGTGCCAGCAAGTCACAGAGACGCACAGATACGCAGTATTTT. Translated, it gives CASKSQRRTDTQYF.

This clonotype was seen at least ten times. The chain combines TRBV5-6 with TRBJ2-1; perhaps TRBD1 as D (5 bases). This CDR3 spans 14 amino acids. The V end was cut by 0 bases, the J end by 7 bases, with 11 bases between. Per germline, CDR1 SGHDT and CDR2 YYEEEE. The CDR3 is CASSLVQGRNEQFF. The DNA for the CDR3 is TGTGCCAGCAGCTTGGTCCAGGGTAGGAATGAGCAGTTCTTC.

This chain connects TRBV27 to TRBJ2-3; 8 bases are shared with TRBD2. The trim removed 8 bases at V and 3 bases at J, leaving 19 bases unmatched. CDR1 is MNHEY and CDR2 is SMNVEV in the germline V gene (reference sequence). This CDR3 region has 18 residues. CDR3 amino acids: CASRSPSRAGVRTDTQYF. The CDR3 DNA reads as TGTGCCAGCCGATCCCCTAGTCGAGCGGGAGTGAGGACAGATACGCAGTATTTT.

This clonotype showed up many times. The CDR3 DNA reads as TGCAGTGTTACGACAGCATACGAGCAGTACTTC. Amino acids: CSVTTAYEQYF. The chain links TRBV20-1 to TRBJ2-7, with D possibly matching TRBD1 (5 bases). This CDR3 spans 11 amino acids. Trimming pared 7 bases from V and 4 bases from J, leaving 11 bases between. In germline, CDR1 is DFQATT, CDR2 SNEGSKA (reference sequence).

The rearrangement uses TRBV20-1 and TRBJ2-1, with 8 bases aligning to TRBD2. Trimming took 6 bases from V and 7 from J; bases not matched to a gene: 14. This CDR3 contains 15 residues. Germline loops: CDR1 DFQATT, CDR2 SNEGSKA (reference sequence). CDR3 in DNA: TGCAGTGCCCTCGAGGCGGCGGGAGGTCTGAATGAGCAGTTCTTC. Protein sequence: CSALEAAGGLNEQFF.

The table lists this clonotype with many counts. The rearrangement joins TRBV15 to TRBJ2-1; D is unresolved. Trimming removed 1 base at V and 9 bases at J, with 16 bases between. Germline CDR1 and CDR2: LNHNV and YYDKDF (reference sequence). The CDR3 totals 15 residues. The CDR3: CATSRGSRFGSEQFF. The CDR3 bases are TGTGCCACCAGCAGAGGTAGCCGTTTTGGGTCTGAGCAGTTCTTC.

This clonotype has a handful of counts. V usage is TRBV15 and J usage is TRBJ2-7; unclear D gene. V gave up 0 bases and J gave up 0 bases, with 15 bases separating them. The CDR3 extends over 17 amino acids. Germline lookup yields CDR1 LNHNV and CDR2 YYDKDF (reference sequence). CDR3 DNA sequence: TGTGCCACCAGCAGAGATCGTAGGTCCTACAGCTCCTACGAGCAGTACTTC. Translated: CATSRDRRSYSSYEQYF. The entire variable domain, with the rest obtained from reference TRBV15 and TRBJ2-7, is as follows: DAMVIQNPRYQVTQFGKPVTLSCSQTLNHNVMYWYQQKSSQAPKLLFHYYDKDFNNEADTPDNFQSRRPNTSFCFLDIRSPGLGDTAMYLCATSRDRRSYSSYEQYFGPGTRLTVT.

The chain links TRBV4-2 to TRBJ1-2; TRBD1 aligns across 7 bases. This CDR3 comprises 14 residues. Germline V CDR1 and CDR2: LGHNA, YNFKEQ. V lost 1 base, J lost 8 bases, and 7 bases stayed unmatched. The CDR3 DNA sequence: TGTGCCAGCAGCCAAGTTGAGGGGGCAAGAGGCTACACCTTC. It specifies CASSQVEGARGYTF.